These T cell receptor beta chains were read from a single sample in a study of blood T cell repertoires in COVID-19. Profiled with immunoSEQ multiplex PCR; TCRdb holds only in-frame clones, not every one. The sample records roughly 120,000 clones, approximately 80% being singletons. Material: peripheral blood. Receptors originate from a man in his 70s with active or convalescent COVID-19. Each CDR3 is given with its conserved first and last residue. The order of the fields is CDR3 length, clone size, J gene, V gene, D gene, CDR3 protein, CDR3 DNA. The D gene is left open where the match is weak. The size field is filled for only some rows; it gives once, few, many or a size class.

18	-	TRBJ1-1	TRBV5-1	TRBD1	CASSLTSGTGNLGTEAFF	TGCGCCAGCAGCTTGACCTCCGGGACAGGGAACTTAGGGACTGAAGCTTTCTTT
15	-	TRBJ1-6	TRBV4-1	TRBD1	CASSQVKDRNSPLHF	TGCGCCAGCAGCCAAGTAAAGGACAGGAATTCACCCCTCCACTTT
14	-	TRBJ2-3	TRBV2	-	CASSQGGSTDTQYF	TGTGCCAGCAGCCAGGGGGGCAGCACAGATACGCAGTATTTT
14	-	TRBJ2-5	TRBV7-9	-	CASSLLSQSETQYF	TGTGCCAGCAGCTTACTTAGCCAGTCAGAGACCCAGTACTTC
14	-	TRBJ1-2	TRBV7-2	TRBD1	CASKQGSSNYGYTF	TGTGCCAGCAAACAGGGGTCCTCTAACTATGGCTACACCTTC
14	-	TRBJ2-3	TRBV5-6	-	CASSFGQSTDTQYF	TGTGCCAGCAGCTTTGGACAGTCCACAGATACGCAGTATTTT
15	-	TRBJ2-1	TRBV4-3	TRBD1	CASSQDRGLSYEQFF	TGCGCCAGCAGCCAGGACAGGGGGCTTTCGTATGAGCAGTTCTTC
13	-	TRBJ1-1	TRBV2	TRBD1	CASTKDRATEAFF	TGTGCCAGCACAAAGGACAGGGCCACTGAAGCTTTCTTT
13	-	TRBJ1-6	TRBV6-5	-	CASSLTTYSPLHF	TGTGCCAGCAGCCTCACGACTTATTCACCCCTCCACTTT
16	-	TRBJ2-2	TRBV7-6	TRBD2	CASSLGLAGGSGELFF	TGTGCCAGCAGCCTTGGACTAGCGGGGGGAAGCGGGGAGCTGTTTTTT
13	few	TRBJ2-5	TRBV24-1	-	CATSQGSQETQYF	TGTGCCACCTCCCAGGGGTCCCAAGAGACCCAGTACTTC
14	-	TRBJ1-5	TRBV29-1	-	CSVGFSYSNQPQHF	TGCAGCGTTGGGTTCAGTTATAGCAATCAGCCCCAGCATTTT
14	few	TRBJ2-7	TRBV28	-	CASSFGGNGNEQYF	TGTGCCAGCAGTTTCGGTGGGAACGGGAACGAGCAGTACTTC
15	-	TRBJ1-5	TRBV6-2/TRBV6-3	-	CASSRQGSGNQPQHF	TGTGCCAGCAGTCGTCAGGGAAGCGGCAATCAGCCCCAGCATTTT
15	-	TRBJ2-1	TRBV7-3	TRBD2	CASSSSGGPFNEQFF	TGTGCCAGCAGCTCGAGCGGGGGGCCTTTCAATGAGCAGTTCTTC
15	-	TRBJ1-2	TRBV5-6	TRBD1	CASSWVTGTGGGYTF	TGTGCCAGCAGCTGGGTGACCGGGACAGGGGGTGGCTACACCTTC
13	-	TRBJ1-1	TRBV21-1	-	CATPVPSGTEAFF	TGTGCCACACCTGTACCGTCGGGCACTGAAGCTTTCTTT
14	-	TRBJ2-1	TRBV19	-	CASRNSFGINEQFF	TGTGCCAGTAGGAACAGCTTCGGGATAAATGAGCAGTTCTTC
13	once	TRBJ2-7	TRBV11-1	-	CASSLFQAYEQYF	TGTGCCAGCAGCTTATTCCAGGCCTACGAGCAGTACTTC
15	-	TRBJ2-7	TRBV5-6	TRBD1	CASSYRGTGTYEQYF	TGTGCCAGCAGCTACAGGGGGACAGGGACCTACGAGCAGTACTTC
16	few	TRBJ2-3	TRBV18	TRBD1	CASSPARDRRTDTQYF	TGTGCCAGCTCACCAGCCCGGGACAGGCGCACAGATACGCAGTATTTT
15	-	TRBJ1-2	TRBV3-1/TRBV3-2	-	CASSQGRQDGDGYTF	TGTGCCAGCAGCCAGGGTAGACAGGATGGCGATGGCTACACCTTC
15	-	TRBJ1-5	TRBV7-9	TRBD1	CASSGTGAGNQPQHF	TGTGCCAGCAGCGGGACAGGGGCGGGCAATCAGCCCCAGCATTTT
15	-	TRBJ1-4	TRBV7-2	TRBD1	CASSDRTGGNEKLFF	TGTGCCAGCAGCGACCGGACAGGGGGAAATGAAAAACTGTTTTTT
13	-	TRBJ2-1	TRBV11-2	-	CASSLDRDNEQFF	TGTGCCAGCAGCTTAGACAGGGACAATGAGCAGTTCTTC
13	-	TRBJ2-5	TRBV7-2	-	CASSLGSRETQYF	TGTGCCAGCAGCTTAGGAAGCAGGGAGACCCAGTACTTC
13	-	TRBJ1-2	TRBV4-2	-	CASSQEWEDGYTF	TGTGCCAGCAGCCAAGAATGGGAGGATGGCTACACCTTC
15	-	TRBJ2-7	TRBV15	-	CATSRAGVGVHEQYF	TGTGCCACCAGCAGAGCGGGTGTCGGGGTCCACGAGCAGTACTTC
13	-	TRBJ1-4	TRBV6-5	-	CASRDSLREKLFF	TGTGCCAGCAGGGACAGTTTACGAGAAAAACTGTTTTTT
14	-	TRBJ1-1	TRBV7-2	-	CASSFYSLNTEAFF	TGTGCCAGCAGCTTTTACAGTTTGAACACTGAAGCTTTCTTT
14	few	TRBJ2-4	TRBV30	-	CAWRKLLAKNIQYF	TGTGCCTGGAGAAAATTACTAGCCAAAAACATTCAGTACTTC
15	-	TRBJ1-1	TRBV4-1	TRBD1	CASSRQGLVNTEAFF	TGCGCCAGCAGCCGACAGGGTTTGGTGAACACTGAAGCTTTCTTT
15	-	TRBJ2-5	TRBV2	TRBD2	CASRLAGGPGETQYF	TGTGCCAGCAGGCTAGCGGGGGGGCCCGGAGAGACCCAGTACTTC
13	-	TRBJ2-5	TRBV20-1	-	CSASNPLQETQYF	TGCAGTGCTAGTAATCCCCTGCAAGAGACCCAGTACTTC
14	many	TRBJ2-1	TRBV9	TRBD2	CASALAGDYNEQFF	TGTGCCAGCGCACTAGCGGGTGATTACAATGAGCAGTTCTTC
13	-	TRBJ2-5	TRBV11-1	TRBD1	CASSKDRVGTQYF	TGTGCCAGCAGCAAGGACAGGGTAGGGACCCAGTACTTC
12	-	TRBJ1-2	TRBV30	-	CAWRPPGTGYTF	TGTGCCTGGAGACCCCCAGGGACAGGCTACACCTTC
13	few	TRBJ2-7	TRBV11-2	-	CASSFMRREEQYF	TGTGCCAGCAGCTTCATGCGGCGAGAGGAGCAGTACTTC
15	-	TRBJ2-2	TRBV19	-	CASSISGANTGELFF	TGTGCCAGTAGTATAAGCGGAGCTAACACCGGGGAGCTGTTTTTT
16	once	TRBJ1-6	TRBV19	-	CASRQRLRSYNSPLHF	TGTGCCAGTAGACAAAGATTACGCTCCTATAATTCACCCCTCCACTTT
12	once	TRBJ2-7	TRBV29-1	-	CSALLGSYEQYF	TGCAGCGCCCTATTGGGCAGCTACGAGCAGTACTTC
14	-	TRBJ2-1	TRBV12-5	TRBD2	CASGLRAGPNEQFF	TGTGCTAGTGGTTTGCGAGCGGGACCTAATGAGCAGTTCTTC
12	-	TRBJ2-2	TRBV5-1	-	CASSLAGGELFF	TGCGCCAGCAGCTTGGCGGGCGGGGAGCTGTTTTTT
15	-	TRBJ2-1	TRBV7-3	TRBD1	CASSPTGDTYNEQFF	TGTGCCAGCAGCCCGACAGGGGATACTTACAATGAGCAGTTCTTC
14	-	TRBJ2-5	TRBV9	TRBD2	CASNRGEVGETQYF	TGTGCCAGCAACCGGGGGGAAGTCGGGGAGACCCAGTACTTC